The 9 T cell receptor beta chains listed next were all sequenced from one sample in a study of human T cells and chemical hapten exposure. TCRdb reprocessed the RACE reads with MiXCR, giving one entry per CDR3 protein. Found here are about 400,000 distinct CDR3 sequences, roughly 6.3% of them singletons; the top ten hold about 5%. Time point: patch test 2, 6 weeks after DPC sensitization. Treatment given: therapeutic diphenylcyclopropenone sensitization with weekly scalp DPC. Sequenced here: whole blood, sampled in connection with sensitization to the hapten diphenylcyclopropenone (DPC). All receptors come from a young woman with alopecia areata. Some clones in this sample may be carry-over from other donors' samples.

This clonotype came up many times. This chain links TRBV20-1 with TRBJ2-3; D unresolved. The CDR3 contains 10 residues. Trimming left V 5 bases short and J 6 bases short, with 6 bases between. Germline assignment: CDR1 DFQATT and CDR2 SNEGSKA (reference sequence). This CDR3 is CSASLDTQYF. Written as DNA, the CDR3 is TGCAGTGCTTCCCTGGATACGCAGTATTTT.

This clonotype was observed a few times. The V call is TRBV19, the J call TRBJ2-5; 12 positions match TRBD1. The CDR3 totals 16 residues. V lost 1 base and J lost 4; bases outside the gene matches: 4. Germline assignment: CDR1 LNHDA and CDR2 SQIVND (reference sequence). CDR3: CASSIGGQGAPETQYF. The CDR3 DNA is TGTGCCAGTAGTATAGGGGGACAGGGGGCGCCAGAGACCCAGTACTTC.

This clonotype was observed a few times. CDR3 sequence: CASSQQGNGQPQHF. In DNA form, the CDR3 reads TGTGCCAGCAGCCAACAGGGGAACGGTCAGCCCCAGCATTTT. The chain is built from TRBV2 and TRBJ1-5, with 7 bases fitting TRBD1. The CDR3 is made up of 14 amino acids. V shed 6 bases and J 6 bases; nucleotides not matched to a gene: 8. CDR1 and CDR2 (germline): SNHLY, FYNNEI.

The chain couples TRBV6-1 to TRBJ2-7; tentative D call: TRBD1 (6 bases). In germline, CDR1 is MNHNS, CDR2 SASEGT. Trimming left V 4 bases short and J 2 bases short, with 12 bases between. The CDR3 spans 14 residues. CDR3 protein: CASSVGDTAYEQYF. CDR3 nucleotides: TGTGCCAGCAGTGTAGGGGACACCGCCTACGAGCAGTACTTC.

The chain employs TRBV6-6 and TRBJ1-6, with D possibly matching TRBD1 (6 bases). V was trimmed by 6 bases and J by 0 bases, leaving 15 bases between them. The CDR3 is 17 amino acids. Germline V gene lookup returns CDR1 MNHNY and CDR2 SVGAGI (reference sequence). CDR3 protein: CASSPRTVSSYNSPLHF. For the CDR3, the DNA is TGTGCCAGCAGCCCCAGGACAGTCAGCTCCTATAATTCACCCCTCCACTTT.

This clonotype has ten or more counts. The V gene is TRBV7-2, the J gene TRBJ1-4, with 7 bases that match TRBD1. The V gene's germline CDR1 is SGHTA and CDR2 FQGNSA. Losses at the gene ends were 5 bases for V and 4 bases for J; bases not matched to a gene: 4. CDR3 length: 14 amino acids. DNA for the CDR3: TGTGCCAGCAGCCCGCAGGGGGGTAATGAAAAACTGTTTTTT. Translation gives CASSPQGGNEKLFF. The complete variable domain, with remaining parts taken from reference TRBV7-2 and TRBJ1-4, reads GAGVSQSPSNKVTEKGKDVELRCDPISGHTALYWYRQSLGQGLEFLIYFQGNSAPDKSGLPSDRFSAERTGGSVSTLTIQRTQQEDSAVYLCASSPQGGNEKLFFGSGTQLSVL.

This clonotype was recorded many times. The rearrangement joins TRBV3-1 to TRBJ2-3; D gene ambiguous. The CDR3 is 12 residues long. Trimming removed 6 bases from V and 1 base from J, with 5 bases in between. CDR1 is LGHDT, CDR2 YNNKEL, per germline (reference sequence). As DNA, the CDR3 is TGTGCCAGCAGTACGGGCACAGATACGCAGTATTTT. Amino acid sequence: CASSTGTDTQYF.

This clonotype was found a few times. The rearrangement links TRBV24-1 to TRBJ2-2; D unresolved. Looked up from germline, CDR1 is KGHDR and CDR2 is SFDVKD. The CDR3 runs 14 residues. V lost 4 bases and J lost 6, with 11 bases in between. The DNA for the CDR3 is TGTGCCACCAGTGACCGAAGCACCCCCGGGGAGCTGTTTTTT. Residues: CATSDRSTPGELFF.

At least ten counts were recorded for this clonotype. The chain recombines TRBV5-1 with TRBJ2-1; D is uncertain. Trimming cost V 0 bases and J 8 bases, with 12 bases left between them. This CDR3 has 14 amino acids. Germline V gene sequence: CDR1 SGHRS, CDR2 YFSETQ. The CDR3: CASSLAVRLDEQFF. In nucleotides, the CDR3 is TGCGCCAGCAGCTTGGCCGTCAGGTTGGATGAGCAGTTCTTC.